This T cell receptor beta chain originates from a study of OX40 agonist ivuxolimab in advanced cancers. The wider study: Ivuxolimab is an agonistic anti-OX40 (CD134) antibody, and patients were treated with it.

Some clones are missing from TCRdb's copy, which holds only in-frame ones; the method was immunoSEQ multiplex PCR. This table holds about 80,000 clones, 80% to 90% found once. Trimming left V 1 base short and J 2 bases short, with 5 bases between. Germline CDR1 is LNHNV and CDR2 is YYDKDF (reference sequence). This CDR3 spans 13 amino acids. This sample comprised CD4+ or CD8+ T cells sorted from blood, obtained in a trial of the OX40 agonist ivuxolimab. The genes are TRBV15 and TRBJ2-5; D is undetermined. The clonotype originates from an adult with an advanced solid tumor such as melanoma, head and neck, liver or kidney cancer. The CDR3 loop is CATSRGLQETQYF. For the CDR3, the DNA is TGTGCCACCAGCAGAGGGCTGCAAGAGACCCAGTACTTC.